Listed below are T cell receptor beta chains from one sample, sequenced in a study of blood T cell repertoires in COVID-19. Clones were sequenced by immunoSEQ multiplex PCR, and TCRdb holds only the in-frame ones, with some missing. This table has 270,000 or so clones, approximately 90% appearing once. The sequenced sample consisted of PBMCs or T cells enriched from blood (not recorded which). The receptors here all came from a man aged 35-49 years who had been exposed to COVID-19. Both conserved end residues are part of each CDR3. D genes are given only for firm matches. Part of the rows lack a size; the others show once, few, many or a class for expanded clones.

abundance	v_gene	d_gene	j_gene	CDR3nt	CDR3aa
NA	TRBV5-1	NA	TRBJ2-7	TGCGCCAGCAGCACCGGACAGTCCTACGAGCAGTACTTC	CASSTGQSYEQYF
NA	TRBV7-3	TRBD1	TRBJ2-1	TGTGCCAGCAGCCCGAGACCGGGACAGGGAAACAATGAGCAGTTCTTC	CASSPRPGQGNNEQFF
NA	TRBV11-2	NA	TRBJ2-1	TGTGCCAGCAGCTTAGTCGCACTAGCCCCTGAGCAGTTCTTC	CASSLVALAPEQFF
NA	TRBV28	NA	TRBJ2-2	TGTGCCAGCAGTTCCAGCGGGGAGCTGTTTTTT	CASSSSGELFF
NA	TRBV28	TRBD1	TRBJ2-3	TGTGCCAGCAGTTCTGGACAGGGAGACACAGATACGCAGTATTTT	CASSSGQGDTDTQYF
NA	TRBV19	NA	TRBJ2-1	TGTGCCAGTAGTATTGGTGGGAGTGATGAGCAGTTCTTC	CASSIGGSDEQFF
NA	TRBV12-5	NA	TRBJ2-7	TGTGCTAGTGGTTTGGTAAGCATGTCCTACGAGCAGTACTTC	CASGLVSMSYEQYF
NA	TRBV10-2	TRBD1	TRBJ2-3	TGCGCCAGCAGTGAACCCAGGGGGCAGACAGATACGCAGTATTTT	CASSEPRGQTDTQYF
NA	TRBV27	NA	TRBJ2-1	TGTGCCAGCAGTTTATATGGGGCCCACAATGAGCAGTTCTTC	CASSLYGAHNEQFF
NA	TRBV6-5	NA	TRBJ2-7	TGTGCCAGCAGTAAAACTTCCTACGAGCAGTACTTC	CASSKTSYEQYF
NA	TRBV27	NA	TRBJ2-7	TGTGCCAGCAGTTCTAGGGGCCCCGCCTACGAGCAGTACTTC	CASSSRGPAYEQYF
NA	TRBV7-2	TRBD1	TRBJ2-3	TGTGCCAGCCGGGACAGTTACACAGATACGCAGTATTTT	CASRDSYTDTQYF
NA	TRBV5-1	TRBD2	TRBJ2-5	TGCGCCAGCAGCTCAATAACTAGCGGGAGGGATAGAGAGACCCAGTACTTC	CASSSITSGRDRETQYF
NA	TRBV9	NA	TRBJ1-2	TGTGCCAGCAGCCGGGAGACCTTTTTTGGGGGCTACACCTTC	CASSRETFFGGYTF
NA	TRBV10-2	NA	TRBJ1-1	TGCGCCAGCAGTGATTACAGGGTTTCCGACACTGAAGCTTTCTTT	CASSDYRVSDTEAFF
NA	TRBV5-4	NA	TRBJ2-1	TGTGCCAGCAGCTTGGGGCGACAGAGCTCCTACAATGAGCAGTTCTTC	CASSLGRQSSYNEQFF
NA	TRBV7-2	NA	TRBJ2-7	TGTGCCAGCAGCCCCTGGGGCGGGACCTACGAGCAGTACTTC	CASSPWGGTYEQYF
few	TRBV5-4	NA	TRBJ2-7	TGTGCCAGCAGCTTGGATGGCACCTACGAGCAGTACTTC	CASSLDGTYEQYF
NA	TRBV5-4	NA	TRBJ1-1	TGTGCCAGCAGCTTGTACAGCAAGAACACTGAAGCTTTCTTT	CASSLYSKNTEAFF
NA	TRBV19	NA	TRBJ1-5	TGTGCCAGTAGTATAGAAGGAGGGAGGGGCAATCAGCCCCAGCATTTT	CASSIEGGRGNQPQHF
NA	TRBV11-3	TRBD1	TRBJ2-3	TGTGCCAGCAGTCGAGGGATCGGGACAGACACAGATACGCAGTATTTT	CASSRGIGTDTDTQYF
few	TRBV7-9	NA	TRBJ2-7	TGTGCCAGCAGCTCTCCCAACCCCTACCTAGGCCGCGAGCAGTACTTC	CASSSPNPYLGREQYF
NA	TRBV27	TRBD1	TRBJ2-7	TGTGCCAGCAGTTACCAGGGGGCTCACGAGCAGTACTTC	CASSYQGAHEQYF